This is a list of T cell receptor beta chains from one sample in a study of preoperative IRX-2 immunotherapy in early breast cancer. Clones were sequenced by immunoSEQ multiplex PCR, and TCRdb holds only the in-frame ones, with some missing. Of about 26,000 clones listed, around 79% are singletons. Material: lymph node tissue, obtained after IRX-2 immunotherapy. These receptors came from a human donor with breast cancer. CDR3s include the opening cysteine and the closing phenylalanine or tryptophan. D genes are given only for firm matches. Expanded clones get a size class; other rows say once, few or many, or leave the size out.

clone size | J gene | V gene | D gene | CDR3 DNA | CDR3 protein
- | TRBJ2-5 | TRBV6-4 | - | TGTGCCAGCAGTTACGGTCCTCGATGGACCCAGTACTTC | CASSYGPRWTQYF
- | TRBJ2-3 | TRBV10-3 | - | TGTGCCATCAGTGAGACAGGGAAAGGCACAGATACGCAGTATTTT | CAISETGKGTDTQYF
- | TRBJ2-3 | TRBV7-5 | - | TGTGCCAGCAGCTCGAGCGGGAGGGGGACAGATACGCAGTATTTT | CASSSSGRGTDTQYF
few | TRBJ1-1 | TRBV11-3 | TRBD1 | TGTGCCAGCAGCTCGGACGACAGGGCAGGGACCACTGAAGCTTTCTTT | CASSSDDRAGTTEAFF
- | TRBJ2-7 | TRBV28 | TRBD2 | TGTGCCAGCAGTTCTAGGGGTAGCGGGAGTCCGCTCTACGAGCAGTACTTC | CASSSRGSGSPLYEQYF
- | TRBJ1-2 | TRBV28 | - | TGTGCCAGCACGGGGGGGGTCGGTTTGCGTGGCTACACCTTC | CASTGGVGLRGYTF
- | TRBJ1-1 | TRBV29-1 | - | TGCAGCGTTAAAGGTGAGGGGCGGGGCACTGAAGCTTTCTTT | CSVKGEGRGTEAFF
- | TRBJ1-2 | TRBV19 | - | TGTGCCAGTAGTACCGCCGGGGACTATGGCTACACCTTC | CASSTAGDYGYTF
- | TRBJ2-6 | TRBV6-8 | - | TGTGCCAGCAGTGGGGCTAGAGCTGGGGCCAACGTCCTGACTTTC | CASSGARAGANVLTF
- | TRBJ1-5 | TRBV6-8 | TRBD1 | TGTGCCAGCAGTGCCACAGGGGGCAATCAGCCCCAGCATTTT | CASSATGGNQPQHF
- | TRBJ1-5 | TRBV28 | - | TGTGCCAGCAGTTACGGCAAGGTCTTGACCCAGCATTTT | CASSYGKVLTQHF
- | TRBJ1-1 | TRBV11-3 | - | TGTGCCAGCAGCTTAAGGGGCCCGAACACTGAAGCTTTCTTT | CASSLRGPNTEAFF
large | TRBJ2-2 | TRBV11-3 | TRBD2 | TGTGCCAGCAGCTTTGGTAGCGGGAGTATTGGGGAGCTGTTTTTT | CASSFGSGSIGELFF
- | TRBJ1-1 | TRBV6-8 | - | TGTGCCAGCAGATACGGGACGGGGAACACTGAAGCTTTCTTT | CASRYGTGNTEAFF
- | TRBJ2-3 | TRBV18 | TRBD2 | TGTGCCAGCTCACCGCGATTACCCGGGACTAGCGGGTTTGATACGCAGTATTTT | CASSPRLPGTSGFDTQYF
- | TRBJ1-1 | TRBV6-8 | - | TGTGCCAGCACCCCGGGAAGCAAGATGAACACTGAAGCTTTCTTT | CASTPGSKMNTEAFF
once | TRBJ2-7 | TRBV5-1 | - | TGCGCCAGCAGCTTGGCGGGGCTGGTCTCCTACGAGCAGTACTTC | CASSLAGLVSYEQYF
once | TRBJ2-5 | TRBV6-8 | - | TGTGCCAGCAGTTACTCAGGCGGAGGGGGGGAGACCCAGTACTTC | CASSYSGGGGETQYF
once | TRBJ2-1 | TRBV2 | TRBD2 | TGTGCCAGCAGCCCGACTAGCGGGAGGGTTAGCTCCTACAATGAGCAGTTCTTC | CASSPTSGRVSSYNEQFF
- | TRBJ1-1 | TRBV29-1 | TRBD1 | TGCAGCGCCCGGGACAGCTTTGTGAACACTGAAGCTTTCTTT | CSARDSFVNTEAFF
- | TRBJ2-7 | TRBV6-7 | TRBD1 | TGTGCCATCAGTGAGGGACAGGGCGAGCAGTACTTC | CAISEGQGEQYF
- | TRBJ2-7 | TRBV6-8 | TRBD2 | TGTGCCAGCACCTTTACTAGCGGCGAGCAGTACTTC | CASTFTSGEQYF
- | TRBJ2-3 | TRBV11-3 | - | TGTGCCAGCAGCTCAGATGGGGACTCCACAGATACGCAGTATTTT | CASSSDGDSTDTQYF
- | TRBJ2-1 | TRBV11-3 | - | TGTGCCAGCAGCTTAGTGGCAGGTTACAATGAGCAGTTCTTC | CASSLVAGYNEQFF
- | TRBJ2-3 | TRBV7-1 | TRBD2 | TGTGCCAGCAGCAAGTGGGAGGGCGCAGATACGCAGTATTTT | CASSKWEGADTQYF
- | TRBJ1-1 | TRBV11-3 | - | TGTGCCAGCAGCGAAACCGACAGGAACACTGAAGCTTTCTTT | CASSETDRNTEAFF
- | TRBJ2-7 | TRBV29-1 | TRBD2 | TGCAGCAGTTGGAGTAGCGGGAACGAGCAGTACTTC | CSSWSSGNEQYF
few | TRBJ2-1 | TRBV11-3 | TRBD2 | TGTGCCAGCAGCACTAGGTCGTTAGCGGGTCTTAATGAGCAGTTCTTC | CASSTRSLAGLNEQFF
- | TRBJ2-1 | TRBV19 | - | TGTGCCAGTAGTACCGAACGGAGGGGCAATGAGCAGTTCTTC | CASSTERRGNEQFF
- | TRBJ2-7 | TRBV5-1 | - | TGCGCCAGCAGCCCCCTGGGGACTTCATCCTACGAGCAGTACTTC | CASSPLGTSSYEQYF
few | TRBJ2-2 | TRBV6-8 | - | TGTGCCAGCAGAAGGGTATCGAACACCGGGGAGCTGTTTTTT | CASRRVSNTGELFF
- | TRBJ2-1 | TRBV14 | - | TGTGCCAGCGGGAAGGGGTCCTACAATGAGCAGTTCTTC | CASGKGSYNEQFF
- | TRBJ1-1 | TRBV28 | - | TGTGCCTCAAAGGGCCAGAAGAACACTGAAGCTTTCTTT | CASKGQKNTEAFF
- | TRBJ2-1 | TRBV19 | TRBD2 | TGTGCCAGTAGCCCAACTAGCGGGAACTACAATGAGCAGTTCTTC | CASSPTSGNYNEQFF
few | TRBJ2-7 | TRBV7-6 | - | TGTGCCAGCAGCTTGGGACCGGGACAATTTTTGAGCTCCTACGAGCAGTACTTC | CASSLGPGQFLSSYEQYF
- | TRBJ2-5 | TRBV6-8 | - | TGTGCCAGCAAGGCCGGGGCCGGGGTTTCCGAGACCCAGTACTTC | CASKAGAGVSETQYF
- | TRBJ2-7 | TRBV7-7 | - | TGTGCCAGCAGCCCGTCCGGGGGATACTACGAGCAGTACTTC | CASSPSGGYYEQYF
- | TRBJ2-6 | TRBV5-1 | TRBD1 | TGCGCCAGCAGCTTGAGTCGTGAGGGGACAGGGTACTCTGGGGCCAACGTCCTGACTTTC | CASSLSREGTGYSGANVLTF
- | TRBJ1-2 | TRBV30 | TRBD1 | TGTGCCTGGAGTGTCCCGGGACAGGGCAGCTCGGGAGGCTACACCTTC | CAWSVPGQGSSGGYTF
- | TRBJ2-1 | TRBV30 | TRBD2 | TGTGCCTGGGACGGACTAGCGGGAAATGTTGATGAGCAGTTCTTC | CAWDGLAGNVDEQFF
- | TRBJ1-2 | TRBV16 | - | TGTGCCAGCAGCCAATCGCAGACAGTCTATGGCTACACCTTC | CASSQSQTVYGYTF
- | TRBJ2-7 | TRBV7-7 | TRBD2 | TGTGCCAGCAGCGTTGGACTAGCGGCCTACGAGCAGTACTTC | CASSVGLAAYEQYF
once | TRBJ2-1 | TRBV1 | - | TGCGCCAGCAGCCAAGGGGGTGGCTTGAATGAGCAGTTCTTC | CASSQGGGLNEQFF
- | TRBJ1-3 | TRBV19 | - | TGTGCCAGTAGTATCGACACGGCCCAGGCCTCTGGAAACACCATATATTTT | CASSIDTAQASGNTIYF
once | TRBJ2-1 | TRBV6-7 | - | TGTGCCAGCAGTTACCCAGAAGTAGCGGAAAATTTAGCGGAATACAATGAGCAGTTCTTC | CASSYPEVAENLAEYNEQFF
- | TRBJ1-2 | TRBV29-1 | - | TGCAGCGTTGAACGGGCAGGGAAAAATGGCTACACCTTC | CSVERAGKNGYTF
- | TRBJ2-1 | TRBV6-1 | - | TGTGCCAGCAGTGAAGCGATGGGAGAGGTGCTACCCCGGTACAATGAGCAGTTCTTC | CASSEAMGEVLPRYNEQFF
- | TRBJ1-1 | TRBV30 | - | TGTGCCTGGGCCGGGACCTGGGACACTGAAGCTTTCTTT | CAWAGTWDTEAFF
few | TRBJ1-1 | TRBV6-8 | - | TGTGCCAGCAGACAAAACTCGTACACTGAAGCTTTCTTT | CASRQNSYTEAFF